Each of the 23 T cell receptor beta chains below was sequenced from the same sample in a study of T cell responses to AZD1222 COVID-19 vaccine. Assay: immunoSEQ multiplex PCR; the TCRdb copy retains only in-frame clones and omits some. The sample lists roughly 140,000 clones, around 90% occurring once. The material sequenced was peripheral blood, taken 28 days after the second AZD1222 dose. Source of these receptors: an adult who received the AZD1222 COVID-19 vaccine.

V usage is TRBV18 and J usage is TRBJ2-2; 10 positions agree with TRBD2. The V gene's germline CDR1 is KGHSH and CDR2 LQKENI. CDR3 length: 16 residues. The trim removed 3 bases at V and 1 base at J, leaving 2 bases unmatched. The CDR3 region has the DNA TGTGCCAGCTCACCGCGACTAGCGGGGAACACCGGGGAGCTGTTTTTT. This translates into CASSPRLAGNTGELFF.

The chain has TRBV5-4 and TRBJ2-1, with 10 positions matching TRBD2. CDR3 length: 15 residues. CDR1 and CDR2 (germline): SGHNT, YYREEE (reference sequence). Trimming cost V 4 bases and J 9 bases; bases outside gene matches: 10. The CDR3 sequence: CASSPEREGLSEQFF. Here the CDR3 DNA reads TGTGCCAGCAGCCCGGAGCGGGAGGGCCTAAGTGAGCAGTTCTTC. Variable domain in full (rest from reference TRBV5-4 and TRBJ2-1): ETGVTQSPTHLIKTRGQQVTLRCSSQSGHNTVSWYQQALGQGPQFIFQYYREEENGRGNFPPRFSGLQFPNYSSELNVNALELDDSALYLCASSPEREGLSEQFFGPGTRLTVL.

This sequence joins TRBV2 and TRBJ2-1; 7 nucleotides match TRBD2. Germline V gene data show CDR1 as SNHLY and CDR2 as FYNNEI. With 6 bases clipped from V and 4 bases from J, the junction kept 3 bases outside the gene matches. The CDR3 is 13 amino acids. The CDR3 here is CASSQRDYNEQFF. The CDR3 DNA follows: TGTGCCAGCAGCCAGCGGGATTACAATGAGCAGTTCTTC.

The J gene is TRBJ2-4, the V gene TRBV27; D is unresolved. The V gene's germline CDR1 is MNHEY and CDR2 SMNVEV (reference sequence). With 2 bases removed from V and 8 bases from J, the gap between germline ends came to 16 bases. This CDR3 region has 15 residues. CDR3 nucleotide sequence: TGTGCCAGCAGTTTAAAGGGCGGCCCTTCGGACATTCAGTACTTC. Protein: CASSLKGGPSDIQYF.

The rearrangement joins TRBV6-5 to TRBJ1-2; TRBD1 matches 9 bases. The CDR3 is made up of 15 amino acids. The junction had 15 bases not matched to a gene; V was cut back by 10 bases and J by 6 bases. Germline V lookup: CDR1 MNHEY, CDR2 SVGAGI. This chain's CDR3 is CAISGTGLRSDGYTF. The CDR3 coding sequence is TGTGCCATCTCCGGGACAGGGTTGAGGTCTGATGGCTACACCTTC.

The chain is built from TRBV7-8 and TRBJ2-2; the match to TRBD2 covers 7 bases. V gave up 1 base and J gave up 6 bases; unmatched junction bases: 8. CDR1 and CDR2 from the germline V gene are SGHVS and FQNEAQ. There are 16 residues in the CDR3. CDR3 sequence (DNA): TGTGCCAGCAGCTTAGTAGGCGGGAGTACCCCCGGGGAGCTGTTTTTT. Its protein is CASSLVGGSTPGELFF.

The chain has TRBV6-5 and TRBJ1-1; D might be TRBD1 (5 bases). Germline loops: CDR1 MNHEY, CDR2 SVGAGI. The V end was cut by 9 bases, the J end by 5 bases, with 16 bases between. This CDR3 is built from 13 residues. The chain's CDR3 is CASTPTRETEAFF. For the CDR3, the DNA is TGTGCCAGTACCCCCACCAGGGAAACTGAAGCTTTCTTT.

The chain links TRBV5-1 to TRBJ2-7, with D maybe TRBD1 (5 bases). The CDR3 contains 15 residues. The V end lost 0 bases, the J end lost 1 base, and 11 bases lay between the germline ends. From germline, CDR1 is SGHRS and CDR2 YFSETQ. CDR3 DNA: TGCGCCAGCAGCTTGGCCTTAAGGGGATCCTACGAGCAGTACTTC. Translation gives CASSLALRGSYEQYF. Combining the CDR3 with reference TRBV5-1 and TRBJ2-7 gives the whole variable domain KAGVTQTPRYLIKTRGQQVTLSCSPISGHRSVSWYQQTPGQGLQFLFEYFSETQRNKGNFPGRFSGRQFSNSRSEMNVSTLELGDSALYLCASSLALRGSYEQYFGPGTRLTVT.

The rearrangement joins TRBV7-2 to TRBJ1-1, with D tentatively TRBD1 (5 bases). The CDR3 runs to 14 residues. Trimming pared 5 bases from V and 0 bases from J, leaving 10 bases between. CDR1 SGHTA and CDR2 FQGNSA come from the germline V gene. The CDR3 sequence is CASSLGELNTEAFF. For the CDR3, the DNA is TGTGCCAGCAGCCTAGGGGAGTTGAACACTGAAGCTTTCTTT.

V usage is TRBV15 and J usage is TRBJ2-3, with D perhaps TRBD2 (5 bases). Germline CDR1 LNHNV, CDR2 YYDKDF (reference sequence). CDR3 length equals 15 residues. V was trimmed by 5 bases and J by 5 bases, leaving 17 bases between them. This CDR3 is CATSLPGYGEDTQYF. CDR3 DNA: TGTGCCACCAGCCTCCCGGGATACGGGGAAGATACGCAGTATTTT.

V gene TRBV4-1 combines with J gene TRBJ1-3; D remains ambiguous. This CDR3 comprises 15 residues. The germline V gene encodes CDR1 MGHRA and CDR2 YSYEKL. V lost 2 bases and J lost 4, with 12 bases in between. CDR3 loop: CASSQRGREGNTIYF. The CDR3, as DNA: TGCGCCAGCAGCCAACGAGGGCGGGAGGGAAACACCATATATTTT.

This clone is a singleton in its sample. This chain connects TRBV5-8 to TRBJ1-1; D perhaps matches TRBD1 (5 bases). V was shortened by 4 bases and J by 6 bases, with 7 bases between the two germline ends. Germline CDR1 SGHTS, CDR2 YDEGEE. The length of the CDR3 is 11 residues. CDR3 sequence (DNA): TGTGCCAGCAGCATGGGACCTGAAGCTTTCTTT. Encoded protein: CASSMGPEAFF.

The chain couples TRBV11-2 to TRBJ1-5; TRBD1 aligns across 7 bases. CDR1 and CDR2 from the germline V gene are SGHAT and FQNNGV. This CDR3 region has 16 residues. The J segment lost 11 bases and the V segment lost 5 bases, leaving 18 bases of the junction unmatched. The CDR3 loop reads CASSRGVTGRLESQHF. The DNA for the CDR3 is TGTGCCAGCAGCCGAGGCGTGACAGGGCGGCTCGAGTCCCAGCATTTT.

The J gene is TRBJ2-1, the V gene TRBV20-1; 7 bases align to TRBD2. The CDR3 consists of 13 residues. Germline V lookup: CDR1 DFQATT, CDR2 SNEGSKA (reference sequence). V shed 3 bases and J 9 bases; nucleotides not matched to a gene: 8. The CDR3 spells CSASGLGQGEQFF. The CDR3 DNA reads as TGCAGTGCTAGTGGACTAGGCCAAGGTGAGCAGTTCTTC.

V usage is TRBV6-4 and J usage is TRBJ2-2; 7 nucleotides agree with TRBD1. The CDR3 has 14 amino acids. In germline, CDR1 is MRHNA, CDR2 SNTAGT. The V and J ends lost 5 bases and 3 bases, in that order; junction bases with no gene match: 3. The chain's CDR3 is CASSSGQDTGELFF. DNA for the CDR3: TGTGCCAGCAGTTCAGGACAGGACACCGGGGAGCTGTTTTTT.

The rearrangement joins TRBV7-9 to TRBJ1-6; D is unresolved. CDR3 length equals 16 residues. The germline CDR1 and CDR2 sequences are SEHNR and FQNEAQ (reference sequence). Trimming shortened V by 1 base and J by 3 bases, and 10 bases separated the two germline ends. In DNA, the CDR3 is TGTGCCAGCAGCTTAGGCTCAGGCTTCTATAATTCACCCCTCCACTTT. Amino acids: CASSLGSGFYNSPLHF.

The chain joins TRBV6-5 to TRBJ1-6, with D hard to call. The CDR3 is 15 amino acids. Trimming removed 5 bases at V and 1 base at J, with 9 bases between. Germline CDR1 is MNHEY and CDR2 is SVGAGI. CDR3 sequence reads: CASSPGRSYNSPLHF. In DNA, the CDR3 is TGTGCCAGCAGTCCGGGGAGGTCCTATAATTCACCCCTCCACTTT.

The chain links TRBV7-9 to TRBJ1-5; 7 bases fit TRBD1. CDR1 and CDR2 (germline): SEHNR, FQNEAQ (reference sequence). The ends lost 6 bases at V and 2 bases at J; junction bases unmatched: 7. The CDR3 sequence is 15 residues long. In DNA, the CDR3 is TGTGCCAGCAGTCCCATAGACAGGGGCAATCAGCCCCAGCATTTT. Translated: CASSPIDRGNQPQHF.

The chain is built from TRBV6-6 and TRBJ1-2, with D uncertain. Trimming cost V 2 bases and J 1 base, with 5 bases left between them. Per the germline V gene, CDR1 is MNHNY and CDR2 is SVGAGI (reference sequence). This CDR3 contains 13 residues. The CDR3 is CASSYGLNYGYTF. The CDR3 region has the DNA TGTGCCAGCAGTTACGGACTTAACTATGGCTACACCTTC.

This chain uses TRBV19 with TRBJ2-3; D possibly matches TRBD1 or TRBD2 (6 bases each). The CDR3 consists of 15 residues. The germline V gene encodes CDR1 LNHDA and CDR2 SQIVND (reference sequence). Trimming removed 2 bases at V and 0 bases at J, with 9 bases between. CDR3 amino acids: CASSIQGRSTDTQYF. The CDR3 bases are TGTGCCAGTAGTATACAGGGGAGGAGCACAGATACGCAGTATTTT.

This chain joins TRBV11-2 and TRBJ1-2; TRBD1 is a possible D gene (6 bases). V lost 5 bases to trimming and J lost 7 bases, with 11 bases between them. This CDR3 contains 12 residues. Germline loops: CDR1 SGHAT, CDR2 FQNNGV. The CDR3, as DNA: TGTGCCAGCAGCACAACAGGGTTTGGCTACACCTTC. This codes for CASSTTGFGYTF.

The CDR3 protein is CASRVGDVNTNEQFF. CDR3 sequence (DNA): TGTGCCAGTAGGGTGGGGGACGTTAACACAAATGAGCAGTTCTTC. The chain uses TRBV19 and TRBJ2-1; possibly TRBD1 or TRBD2 for D (5 bases each). The CDR3 totals 15 residues. Trimming cost V 6 bases and J 7 bases, with 19 bases left between them. Germline V CDR1 and CDR2: LNHDA, SQIVND (reference sequence).

The V and J genes are TRBV10-3 and TRBJ2-5, with TRBD1 matching over 10 bases. CDR3 length: 14 amino acids. CDR1 is ENHRY, CDR2 SYGVKD, per germline. The J segment lost 3 bases and the V segment lost 4 bases, leaving 2 bases of the junction unmatched. As DNA, the CDR3 is TGTGCCATCAGTGCGGGACAGGGGAAAGAGACCCAGTACTTC. As protein: CAISAGQGKETQYF.